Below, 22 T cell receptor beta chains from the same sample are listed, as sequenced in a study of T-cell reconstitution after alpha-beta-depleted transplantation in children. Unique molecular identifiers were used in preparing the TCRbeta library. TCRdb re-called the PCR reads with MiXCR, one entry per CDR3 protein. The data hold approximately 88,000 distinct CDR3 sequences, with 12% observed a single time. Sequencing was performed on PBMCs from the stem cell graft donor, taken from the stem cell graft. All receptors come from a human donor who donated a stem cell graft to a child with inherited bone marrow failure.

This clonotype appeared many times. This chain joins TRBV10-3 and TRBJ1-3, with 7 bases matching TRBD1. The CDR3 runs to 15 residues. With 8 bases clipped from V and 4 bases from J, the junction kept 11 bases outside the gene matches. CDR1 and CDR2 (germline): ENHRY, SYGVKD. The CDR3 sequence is CAIGLYGDRGNTIYF. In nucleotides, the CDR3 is TGTGCCATCGGATTGTACGGGGACAGAGGAAACACCATATATTTT.

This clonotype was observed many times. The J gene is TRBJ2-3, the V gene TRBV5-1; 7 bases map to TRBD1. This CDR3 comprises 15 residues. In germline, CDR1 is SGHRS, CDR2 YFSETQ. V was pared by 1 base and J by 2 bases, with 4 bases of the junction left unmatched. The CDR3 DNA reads TGCGCCAGCAGCTTGCGGGACAGTAACACAGATACGCAGTATTTT. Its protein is CASSLRDSNTDTQYF.

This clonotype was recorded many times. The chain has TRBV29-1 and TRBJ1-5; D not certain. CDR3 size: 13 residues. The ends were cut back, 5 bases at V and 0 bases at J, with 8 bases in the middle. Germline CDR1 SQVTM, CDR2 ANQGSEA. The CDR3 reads CSVMAYSNQPQHF. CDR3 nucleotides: TGCAGCGTTATGGCGTATAGCAATCAGCCCCAGCATTTT.

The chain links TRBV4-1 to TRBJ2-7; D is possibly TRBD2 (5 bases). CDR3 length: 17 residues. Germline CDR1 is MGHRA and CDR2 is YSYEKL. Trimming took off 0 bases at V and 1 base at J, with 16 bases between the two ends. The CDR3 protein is CASSQEAAKVVSYEQYF. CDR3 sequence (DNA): TGCGCCAGCAGCCAAGAAGCGGCCAAGGTTGTGTCCTACGAGCAGTACTTC.

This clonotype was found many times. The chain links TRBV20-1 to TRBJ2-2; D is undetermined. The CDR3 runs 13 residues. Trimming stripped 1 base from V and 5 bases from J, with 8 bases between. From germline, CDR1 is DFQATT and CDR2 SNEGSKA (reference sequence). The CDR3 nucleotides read TGCAGTGCTAGAGCTGAATATACCGGGGAGCTGTTTTTT. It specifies CSARAEYTGELFF.

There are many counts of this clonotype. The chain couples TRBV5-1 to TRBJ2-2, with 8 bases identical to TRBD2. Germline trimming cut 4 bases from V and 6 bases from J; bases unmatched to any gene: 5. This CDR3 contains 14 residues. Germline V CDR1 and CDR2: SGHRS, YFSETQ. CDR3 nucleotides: TGCGCCAGCAGCGAGGGACTAGGGGCCGGGGAGCTGTTTTTT. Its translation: CASSEGLGAGELFF.

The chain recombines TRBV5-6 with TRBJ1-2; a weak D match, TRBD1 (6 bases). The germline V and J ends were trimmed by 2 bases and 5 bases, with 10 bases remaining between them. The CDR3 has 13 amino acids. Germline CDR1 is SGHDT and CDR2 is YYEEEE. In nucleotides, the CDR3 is TGTGCCAGCAGCTTAGCCAGGGGATATGGCTACACCTTC. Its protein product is CASSLARGYGYTF.

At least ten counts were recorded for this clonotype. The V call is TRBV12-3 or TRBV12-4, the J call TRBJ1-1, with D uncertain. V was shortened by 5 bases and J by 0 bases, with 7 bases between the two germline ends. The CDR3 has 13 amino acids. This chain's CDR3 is CASSANLNTEAFF. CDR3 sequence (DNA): TGTGCCAGCAGTGCCAACTTGAACACTGAAGCTTTCTTT.

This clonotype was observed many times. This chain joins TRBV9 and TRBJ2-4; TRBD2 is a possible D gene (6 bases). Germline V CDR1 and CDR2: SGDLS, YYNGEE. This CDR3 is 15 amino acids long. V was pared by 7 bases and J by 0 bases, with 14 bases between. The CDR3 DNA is TGTGCCAGCGGTCCGGGGGACCTAGCCAAAAACATTCAGTACTTC. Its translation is CASGPGDLAKNIQYF. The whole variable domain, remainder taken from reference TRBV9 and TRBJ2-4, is DSGVTQTPKHLITATGQRVTLRCSPRSGDLSVYWYQQSLDQGLQFLIQYYNGEERAKGNILERFSAQQFPDLHSELNLSSLELGDSALYFCASGPGDLAKNIQYFGAGTRLSVL.

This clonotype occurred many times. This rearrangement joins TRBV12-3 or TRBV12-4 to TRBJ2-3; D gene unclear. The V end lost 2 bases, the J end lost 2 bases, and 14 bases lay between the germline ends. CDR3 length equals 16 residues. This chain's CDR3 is CASSLRGQIPTDTQYF. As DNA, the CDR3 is TGTGCCAGCAGTTTACGTGGCCAGATCCCCACAGATACGCAGTATTTT.

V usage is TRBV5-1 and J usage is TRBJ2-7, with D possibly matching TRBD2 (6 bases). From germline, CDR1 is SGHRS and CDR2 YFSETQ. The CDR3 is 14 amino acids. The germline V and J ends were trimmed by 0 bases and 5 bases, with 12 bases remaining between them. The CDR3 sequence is CASSLEEGVHEQYF. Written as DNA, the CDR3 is TGCGCCAGCAGCTTGGAGGAGGGAGTCCACGAGCAGTACTTC.

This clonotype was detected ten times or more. For the CDR3, the DNA is TGCGCCAGCAGCCCAGGGACAGGGCTGTCAGATACGCAGTATTTT. Its protein product is CASSPGTGLSDTQYF. The genes are TRBV5-1 and TRBJ2-3; TRBD1 matches at 9 bases. V lost 4 bases to trimming and J lost 4 bases; unmatched junction nucleotides: 7. The CDR3 runs to 15 residues. Per germline, CDR1 SGHRS and CDR2 YFSETQ.

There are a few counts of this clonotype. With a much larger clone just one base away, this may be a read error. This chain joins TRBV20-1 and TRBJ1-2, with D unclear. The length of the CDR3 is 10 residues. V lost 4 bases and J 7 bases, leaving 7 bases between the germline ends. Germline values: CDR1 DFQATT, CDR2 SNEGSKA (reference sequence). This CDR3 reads CSAIGAGYTF. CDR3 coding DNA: TGCAGTGCTATCGGTGCTGGCTACACCTTC.

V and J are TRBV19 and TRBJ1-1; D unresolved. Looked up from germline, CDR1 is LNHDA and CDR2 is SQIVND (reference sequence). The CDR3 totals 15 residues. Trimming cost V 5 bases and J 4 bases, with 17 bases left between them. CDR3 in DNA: TGTGCCAGTAGTCGAGCGGGTGCGTCTCTCACTGAAGCTTTCTTT. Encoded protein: CASSRAGASLTEAFF.

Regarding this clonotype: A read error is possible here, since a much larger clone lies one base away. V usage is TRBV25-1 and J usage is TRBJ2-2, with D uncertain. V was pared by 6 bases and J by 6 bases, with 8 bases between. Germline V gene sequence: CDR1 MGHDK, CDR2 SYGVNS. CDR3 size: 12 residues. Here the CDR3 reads CASSVSAGELFF. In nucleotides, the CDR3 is TGTGCCAGCAGCGTCTCGGCCGGGGAGCTGTTTTTT. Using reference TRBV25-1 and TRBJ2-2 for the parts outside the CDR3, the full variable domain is EADIYQTPRYLVIGTGKKITLECSQTMGHDKMYWYQQDPGMELHLIHYSYGVNSTEKGDLSSESTVSRIRTEHFPLTLESARPSHTSQYLCASSVSAGELFFGEGSRLTVL.

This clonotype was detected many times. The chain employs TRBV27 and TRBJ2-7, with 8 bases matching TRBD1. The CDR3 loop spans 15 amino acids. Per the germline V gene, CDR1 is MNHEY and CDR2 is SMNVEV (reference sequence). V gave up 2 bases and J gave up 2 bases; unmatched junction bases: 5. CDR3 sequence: CASSLTGGPTYEQYF. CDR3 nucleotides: TGTGCCAGCAGTTTAACAGGGGGGCCCACCTACGAGCAGTACTTC.

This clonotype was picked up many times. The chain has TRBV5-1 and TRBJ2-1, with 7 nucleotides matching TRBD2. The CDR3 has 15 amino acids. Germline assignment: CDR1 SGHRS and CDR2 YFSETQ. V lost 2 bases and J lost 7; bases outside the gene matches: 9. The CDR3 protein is CASSFLAGVGNEQFF. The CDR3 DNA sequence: TGCGCCAGCAGCTTTCTTGCGGGAGTTGGGAATGAGCAGTTCTTC. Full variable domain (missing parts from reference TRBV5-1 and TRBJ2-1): KAGVTQTPRYLIKTRGQQVTLSCSPISGHRSVSWYQQTPGQGLQFLFEYFSETQRNKGNFPGRFSGRQFSNSRSEMNVSTLELGDSALYLCASSFLAGVGNEQFFGPGTRLTVL.

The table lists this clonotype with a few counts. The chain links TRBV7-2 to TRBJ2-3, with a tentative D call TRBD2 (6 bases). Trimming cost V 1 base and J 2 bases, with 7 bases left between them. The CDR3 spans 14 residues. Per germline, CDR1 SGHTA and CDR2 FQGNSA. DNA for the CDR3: TGTGCCAGCAGCTTAGGGGGGGACACAGATACGCAGTATTTT. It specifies CASSLGGDTDTQYF. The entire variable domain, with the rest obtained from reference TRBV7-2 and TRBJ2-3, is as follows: GAGVSQSPSNKVTEKGKDVELRCDPISGHTALYWYRQSLGQGLEFLIYFQGNSAPDKSGLPSDRFSAERTGGSVSTLTIQRTQQEDSAVYLCASSLGGDTDTQYFGPGTRLTVL.

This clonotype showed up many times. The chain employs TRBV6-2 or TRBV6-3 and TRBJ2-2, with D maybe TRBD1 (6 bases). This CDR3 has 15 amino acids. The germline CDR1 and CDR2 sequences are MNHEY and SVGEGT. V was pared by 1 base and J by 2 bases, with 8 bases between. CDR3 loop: CASSYWGQNTGELFF. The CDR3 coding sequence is TGTGCCAGCAGTTACTGGGGACAAAACACCGGGGAGCTGTTTTTT.

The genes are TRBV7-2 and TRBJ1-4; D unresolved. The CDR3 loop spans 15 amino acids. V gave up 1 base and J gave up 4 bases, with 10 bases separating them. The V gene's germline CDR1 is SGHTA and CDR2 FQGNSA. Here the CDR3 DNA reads TGTGCCAGCAGCTTAGACCCCGGCTTTAATGAAAAACTGTTTTTT. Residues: CASSLDPGFNEKLFF.

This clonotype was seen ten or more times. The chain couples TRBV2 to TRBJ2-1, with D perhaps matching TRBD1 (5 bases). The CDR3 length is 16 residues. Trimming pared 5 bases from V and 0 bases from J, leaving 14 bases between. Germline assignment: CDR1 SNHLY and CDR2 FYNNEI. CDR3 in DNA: TGTGCCAGCAGTCCGACAGTTACCAACTCCTACAATGAGCAGTTCTTC. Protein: CASSPTVTNSYNEQFF. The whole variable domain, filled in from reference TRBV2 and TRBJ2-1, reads EPEVTQTPSHQVTQMGQEVILRCVPISNHLYFYWYRQILGQKVEFLVSFYNNEISEKSEIFDDQFSVERPDGSNFTLKIRSTKLEDSAMYFCASSPTVTNSYNEQFFGPGTRLTVL.

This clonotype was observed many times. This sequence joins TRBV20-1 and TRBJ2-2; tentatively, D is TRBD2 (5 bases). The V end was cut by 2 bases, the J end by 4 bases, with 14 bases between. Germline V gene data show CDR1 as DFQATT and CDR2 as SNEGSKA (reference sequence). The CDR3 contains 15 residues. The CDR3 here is CSARSGSFLTGELFF. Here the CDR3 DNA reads TGCAGTGCTAGAAGTGGGAGTTTCCTCACCGGGGAGCTGTTTTTT.